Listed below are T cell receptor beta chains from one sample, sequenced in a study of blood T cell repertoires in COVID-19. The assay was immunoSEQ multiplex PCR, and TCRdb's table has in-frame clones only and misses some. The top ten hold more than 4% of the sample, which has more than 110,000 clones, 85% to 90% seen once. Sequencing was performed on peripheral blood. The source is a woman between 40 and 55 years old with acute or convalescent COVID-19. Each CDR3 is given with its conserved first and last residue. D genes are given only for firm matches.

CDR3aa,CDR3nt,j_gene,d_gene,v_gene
CASSLAPGQGFTGELFF,TGTGCCAGCAGCTTAGCACCGGGACAGGGGTTCACCGGGGAGCTGTTTTTT,TRBJ2-2,TRBD1,TRBV7-2
CASSSDNLYEQYF,TGTGCCAGCAGTTCTGACAACCTTTACGAGCAGTACTTC,TRBJ2-7,NA,TRBV6-2/TRBV6-3
CASSPPAGERYEQYF,TGCGCCAGCAGCCCCCCGGCAGGGGAAAGGTACGAGCAGTACTTC,TRBJ2-7,NA,TRBV4-1
CASSLGGQGLSYGYTF,TGTGCCAGCAGCTTAGGAGGACAGGGGTTAAGCTATGGCTACACCTTC,TRBJ1-2,TRBD1,TRBV7-9
CASSLKGLAENTGELFF,TGTGCCAGCAGCTTGAAGGGACTAGCGGAGAACACCGGGGAGCTGTTTTTT,TRBJ2-2,TRBD2,TRBV5-4
CASSSSLRGNTEAFF,TGCGCCAGCAGCTCGTCTCTCCGGGGGAACACTGAAGCTTTCTTT,TRBJ1-1,NA,TRBV5-1
CASSSGTALNYGYTF,TGTGCCAGCAGCTCCGGGACAGCTCTCAACTATGGCTACACCTTC,TRBJ1-2,TRBD1,TRBV7-3
CASSYSSRRGNYGYTF,TGTGCCAGCAGTTACTCATCCCGACGAGGGAACTATGGCTACACCTTC,TRBJ1-2,NA,TRBV6-5
CASTSTSGGANEQFF,TGTGCCAGCACCTCGACTAGCGGGGGGGCTAATGAGCAGTTCTTC,TRBJ2-1,TRBD2,TRBV28
CASSKQGYYGYTF,TGTGCCAGCAGTAAACAGGGCTACTATGGCTACACCTTC,TRBJ1-2,NA,TRBV12-3/TRBV12-4
CASGRGGEETQYF,TGTGCCAGCGGTCGGGGGGGAGAAGAGACCCAGTACTTC,TRBJ2-5,TRBD2,TRBV3-1/TRBV3-2
CASSPPGTGFVYGYTF,TGTGCCAGCAGCCCCCCGGGGACAGGGTTTGTCTATGGCTACACCTTC,TRBJ1-2,TRBD1,TRBV11-2
CASSLDRLLATEAFF,TGTGCCAGCAGCTTAGATCGTCTCCTGGCAACTGAAGCTTTCTTT,TRBJ1-1,NA,TRBV11-2
CASSLLGEGVIEQFF,TGTGCCAGCAGTCTCCTCGGGGAGGGGGTTATTGAGCAGTTCTTC,TRBJ2-1,NA,TRBV28
CAWSTTGTETQYF,TGTGCCTGGAGTACGACAGGGACAGAGACCCAGTACTTC,TRBJ2-5,TRBD1,TRBV30
CASSLLYSKDYEQYF,TGCGCCAGCAGCTTGTTGTACAGCAAAGACTACGAGCAGTACTTC,TRBJ2-7,NA,TRBV5-1
CASSPTSGRLTGELFF,TGTGCTAGCAGCCCAACTAGCGGGAGATTAACCGGGGAGCTGTTTTTT,TRBJ2-2,TRBD2,TRBV7-7
CASSAGQGYGYTF,TGTGCCAGCAGTGCGGGACAGGGCTATGGCTACACCTTC,TRBJ1-2,TRBD1,TRBV2
CASSAGKGLAYEQYF,TGTGCCAGCAGCGCAGGAAAAGGACTAGCCTACGAGCAGTACTTC,TRBJ2-7,TRBD2,TRBV5-4
CASNRGTGYNQPQHF,TGTGCCAGCAATAGGGGAACAGGGTACAATCAGCCCCAGCATTTT,TRBJ1-5,NA,TRBV6-5
CAISAGGGSTGELFF,TGTGCCATCAGTGCCGGCGGGGGGAGCACCGGGGAGCTGTTTTTT,TRBJ2-2,TRBD2,TRBV10-3
CASRRGEGLYEQYF,TGTGCCAGTAGGCGGGGAGAAGGACTCTACGAGCAGTACTTC,TRBJ2-7,NA,TRBV19
CASSLLSGSPNEKLFF,TGTGCCAGCAGCTTATTATCTGGCAGTCCTAATGAAAAACTGTTTTTT,TRBJ1-4,NA,TRBV7-9